What follows describes a single T cell receptor (beta chain). Profiling relied on immunoSEQ multiplex PCR, and the TCRdb table lists in-frame clones only, not all of them. The sample lists 73,000 or so clones; about 89% were seen once. The sample belongs to a study of T cell changes during pregnancy in multiple sclerosis. The germline gives CDR1 SGHNT, CDR2 YYREEE (reference sequence). This CDR3 contains 17 residues. Trimming removed 4 bases from V and 0 bases from J; junction bases left unmatched: 6. The chain couples TRBV5-4 to TRBJ2-2; 10 positions match TRBD2. The sequences come from peripheral blood, collected in the second trimester of pregnancy. This receptor was taken from a female donor with multiple sclerosis, enrolled in a pregnancy study. CDR3 amino acids: CASSPGTSEANTGELFF. CDR3 coding DNA: TGTGCCAGCAGCCCCGGGACTAGCGAGGCGAACACCGGGGAGCTGTTTTTT. Full variable domain (missing parts from reference TRBV5-4 and TRBJ2-2): ETGVTQSPTHLIKTRGQQVTLRCSSQSGHNTVSWYQQALGQGPQFIFQYYREEENGRGNFPPRFSGLQFPNYSSELNVNALELDDSALYLCASSPGTSEANTGELFFGEGSRLTVL.